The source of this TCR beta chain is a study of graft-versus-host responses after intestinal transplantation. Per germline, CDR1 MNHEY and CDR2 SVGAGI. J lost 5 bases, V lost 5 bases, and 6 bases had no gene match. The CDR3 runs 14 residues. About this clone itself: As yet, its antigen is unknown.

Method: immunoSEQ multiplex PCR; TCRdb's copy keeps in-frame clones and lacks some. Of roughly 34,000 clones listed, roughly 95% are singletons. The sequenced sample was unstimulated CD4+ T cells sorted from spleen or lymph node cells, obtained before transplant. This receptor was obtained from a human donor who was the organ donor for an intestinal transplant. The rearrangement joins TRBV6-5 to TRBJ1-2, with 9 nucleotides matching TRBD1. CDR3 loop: CASSGTGGQYGYTF. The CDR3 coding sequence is TGTGCCAGCAGTGGAACAGGGGGCCAGTATGGCTACACCTTC.